This T cell receptor (beta chain) originates from a study of shared clonotypes between healthy human individuals. On the study more broadly: Per donor, CD8 memory used one plate, CD8 naive used two, CD4 memory used three and CD4 naive used three.

Regarding the study as a whole: Rarefaction gave evidence that sorted-subset sequencing remained incomplete despite large depth.

Comment on this clone: Its antigen is still unknown.

The sorted-subset replicate PCRs were given about 210 ng DNA, which is approximately 30,000 T cell genomes. This table comes from immunoSEQ multiplex PCR, and its TCRdb copy is limited to in-frame clones, with some not included. The repertoire includes about 2.2 million clones, around 93% of them detected once, and about 1.6% sits in the top ten. Terminally differentiated effector memory CD45RA+ cells were excluded from the naive CD8 cells, which were CD45RO-negative and positively selected for CCR7. Material for sequencing was naive CD8+ T cells from PBMCs. The sequence was collected from a man aged 18 to 30 in good health. Some clones in this sample may be carry-over from other donors' samples.

As DNA, the CDR3 is TGTGCCAGCAGTGGGATACCGGGACACCGATGGCAGTTCTTC. As protein: CASSGIPGHRWQFF. The rearrangement joins TRBV28 to TRBJ2-1; maybe TRBD1 (6 bases). Germline V gives CDR1 MDHEN, CDR2 SYDVKM. The CDR3 runs to 14 residues. The V end lost 5 bases, the J end lost 12 bases, and 20 bases lay between the germline ends.